The TCR beta chain under discussion was sequenced for a study of T cells expressing NK-cell markers. Study at large: Sequencing covered eight donors, seven HCMV-seropositive and one seronegative.

Study-level points and caveats: HCMV specificity of the expanded NKG2C+ T cell clones was not established.

Each CDR3 protein gets one entry in TCRdb, which reprocessed the 5' RACE reads and gives no DNA. The sample's table shows some 390,000 distinct CDR3 sequences. Germline CDR1 reads SQVTM; CDR2 reads ANQGSEA. The CDR3 length is 13 residues. As for this clonotype: What it recognizes is unknown.

V usage is TRBV29-1 and J usage is TRBJ1-2; the TCRdb D gene call, TRBD1, has no DNA to confirm it. The clonotype originates from a woman aged 45-65 years in good health. Sequencing input: blood T cells: a sorted CD56 or NKG2C T cell subset, CD4+ or CD8+ T cells, or bulk PBMC T cells (not recorded which). The CDR3 spells CSVDRGRVHGYTF. Combining the CDR3 with reference TRBV29-1 and TRBJ1-2 gives the whole variable domain SAVISQKPSRDICQRGTSLTIQCQVDSQVTMMFWYRQQPGQSLTLIATANQGSEATYESGFVIDKFPISRPNLTFSTLTVSNMSPEDSSIYLCSVDRGRVHGYTFGSGTRLTVV.